Presented here are 9 T cell receptor beta chains from one specimen sequenced in a study of shared clonotypes between healthy human individuals. Using immunoSEQ multiplex PCR, the repertoire was profiled, and TCRdb retains in-frame clones only, with some absent. The table includes roughly 520,000 clones, about 96% detected once. Material for sequencing was naive CD4+ T cells sorted from blood. Subset specified: CD45RA+ positively selected. These receptors all come from a woman aged 25 to 45 in good health.

CDR3 region: CASREPGTAANYGYTF. CDR3 sequence (DNA): TGTGCCAGCAGAGAACCCGGGACAGCCGCTAACTATGGCTACACCTTC. V is TRBV28 and J is TRBJ1-2; 7 bases match TRBD1. CDR1 is MDHEN, CDR2 SYDVKM, per germline. This CDR3 comprises 16 residues. V lost 6 bases to trimming and J lost 0 bases; unmatched junction nucleotides: 10.

The chain has TRBV11-2 and TRBJ2-7; TRBD1 aligns across 9 bases. With V trimmed by 6 bases and J by 4 bases, 13 bases remained unmatched. This CDR3 is built from 16 residues. Germline V gives CDR1 SGHAT, CDR2 FQNNGV. CDR3 sequence reads: CASRQPGQGQIYEQYF. DNA of the CDR3: TGTGCCAGCAGGCAGCCGGGACAGGGCCAAATTTACGAGCAGTACTTC.

This chain links TRBV28 with TRBJ2-5; D gene unclear. This CDR3 is built from 15 residues. In germline, CDR1 is MDHEN, CDR2 SYDVKM. The ends were cut back, 5 bases at V and 0 bases at J, with 13 bases in the middle. The CDR3 nucleotides read TGTGCCAGCAGTCACGCCCAAATAAACCAAGAGACCCAGTACTTC. Protein product: CASSHAQINQETQYF.

The J gene is TRBJ2-7, the V gene TRBV27, with 9 bases fitting TRBD2. V was pared by 6 bases and J by 7 bases, with 13 bases of the junction left unmatched. The CDR3 spans 15 residues. The V gene's germline CDR1 is MNHEY and CDR2 SMNVEV (reference sequence). The CDR3 reads CASSPWGTSPQEQYF. The CDR3 DNA is TGTGCCAGCAGCCCATGGGGGACTAGCCCCCAGGAGCAGTACTTC.

The V gene is TRBV5-6, the J gene TRBJ1-2; D is unresolved. V was trimmed by 4 bases and J by 1 base, leaving 8 bases between them. The length of the CDR3 is 13 residues. The germline CDR1 and CDR2 sequences are SGHDT and YYEEEE. The chain's CDR3 is CASSKTVNYGYTF. The CDR3 DNA is TGTGCCAGCAGCAAAACAGTTAACTATGGCTACACCTTC.

This sequence joins TRBV5-8 and TRBJ2-7; either TRBD1 or TRBD2 may fit D (5 bases each). The CDR3 is 15 residues long. V lost 1 base and J lost 6, with 17 bases in between. Germline-derived CDR1 and CDR2 are SGHTS and YDEGEE. The chain's CDR3 is CASSLKIAQGGEQYF. DNA of the CDR3: TGTGCCAGCAGCTTGAAAATAGCGCAGGGTGGCGAGCAGTACTTC. The full variable domain, in which reference TRBV5-8 and TRBJ2-7 provide the parts outside the CDR3, is EAGVTQSPTHLIKTRGQQATLRCSPISGHTSVYWYQQALGLGLQFLLWYDEGEERNRGNFPPRFSGRQFPNYSSELNVNALELEDSALYLCASSLKIAQGGEQYFGPGTRLTVT.

The chain carries TRBV7-3 and TRBJ1-2; TRBD1 might be the D (5 bases). The CDR3 sequence is 13 residues long. The V gene lost 5 bases and the J gene lost 9 bases, with 16 bases spanning the gap. Germline loops: CDR1 SGHTA, CDR2 FQGTGA. The CDR3 coding sequence is TGTGCCAGCAGCACCACCCTGGGGGGAAGCTACACCTTC. It specifies CASSTTLGGSYTF.

This clone came up once. V is TRBV4-1 and J is TRBJ1-4; TRBD1 matches at 7 bases. This CDR3 is built from 14 residues. Unmatched junction bases numbered 7, after V lost 5 bases and J lost 7 bases. Per the germline V gene, CDR1 is MGHRA and CDR2 is YSYEKL. The CDR3 coding sequence is TGCGCCAGCAGCGGGGACAGCGGAATTGAAAAACTGTTTTTT. Translation gives CASSGDSGIEKLFF.

The chain is built from TRBV28 and TRBJ2-7; weak D call: TRBD1 (6 bases). Deletions cut 4 bases from V and 7 bases from J, with 20 bases between. This CDR3 contains 15 residues. Germline V gene lookup returns CDR1 MDHEN and CDR2 SYDVKM. Here the CDR3 reads CASSYHRAGALEQYF. Written as DNA, the CDR3 is TGTGCCAGCAGTTACCACAGGGCCGGGGCTTTGGAGCAGTACTTC.